The entry below describes one T cell receptor beta chain. These data belong to a study of blood T cell repertoires in COVID-19. Study information: T cells, B-cell-depleted T cells, or PBMCs supplied cDNA or gDNA.

Produced via immunoSEQ multiplex PCR; TCRdb's table is partial and in-frame only. The sample lists 100,000 to 150,000 clones; about 93% were seen once. Germline lookup yields CDR1 SNHLY and CDR2 FYNNEI. The V segment lost 6 bases and the J segment 0 bases; nucleotides outside the gene matches: 3. The CDR3 sequence is 15 residues long. This clonotype originated in a man aged 50-60 years with COVID-19, enrolled during active disease. Sample: peripheral blood. The gene calls are TRBV2 and TRBJ2-2; 8 nucleotides agree with TRBD2. The CDR3 DNA reads as TGTGCCAGCAGACTAGCGGATACGAACACCGGGGAGCTGTTTTTT. Translation gives CASRLADTNTGELFF.